The 29 T cell receptor beta chains reported below all come from one sample, sequenced in a study of identical twins. TCRdb independently ran MiXCR on the 5' RACE reads; one entry per CDR3 protein. The sample carries 400,000 to 550,000 distinct CDR3 sequences, 14% recorded once. These data were also filed under a second study, of yellow fever vaccine responses in identical twins.

The specimen sequenced was CD4+ T cells sorted from blood. These TCRs come from a woman aged 18 to 35 in good health.

In its sample, this clonotype was seen a few times. The chain carries TRBV12-3 or TRBV12-4 and TRBJ2-1, with unresolved D. V gave up 3 bases and J gave up 5 bases, with 14 bases separating them. This CDR3 spans 15 amino acids. DNA for the CDR3: TGTGCCAGCAGTTTGGCCCCTGTGGTGGACAATGAGCAGTTCTTC. It yields the protein CASSLAPVVDNEQFF.

V gene TRBV7-3 combines with J gene TRBJ2-3; D possibly uses TRBD1 or TRBD2 (6 bases each). The ends were cut back, 5 bases at V and 0 bases at J, with 15 bases in the middle. Germline-derived CDR1 and CDR2 are SGHTA and FQGTGA. The CDR3 is 16 amino acids. The CDR3 here is CASSLKGGRSTDTQYF. For the CDR3, the DNA is TGTGCCAGCAGCCTTAAAGGGGGGCGAAGCACAGATACGCAGTATTTT.

This clonotype was counted between two and nine times. The CDR3 DNA sequence: TGCAGTGCTAGGATCTCAAGGGCTAGCGGGAGTCCGAATGAGCAGTTCTTC. Translating gives CSARISRASGSPNEQFF. V gene TRBV20-1 combines with J gene TRBJ2-1; 10 bases align to TRBD2. The V gene's germline CDR1 is DFQATT and CDR2 SNEGSKA (reference sequence). This CDR3 has 17 residues. V gave up 3 bases and J gave up 7 bases; unmatched junction bases: 15.

V and J are TRBV12-3 or TRBV12-4 and TRBJ1-5; 7 positions match TRBD1. The trim removed 3 bases at V and 6 bases at J, leaving 23 bases unmatched. This CDR3 has 20 residues. The CDR3 nucleotides read TGTGCCAGCAGTTTTAGGCCCCTTCTAGGGGGCGGGGGCGCCCCTCAGCCCCAGCATTTT. It encodes CASSFRPLLGGGGAPQPQHF.

This clonotype was detected only a few times. The rearrangement links TRBV29-1 to TRBJ2-1; 13 bases line up with TRBD2. Germline loops: CDR1 SQVTM, CDR2 ANQGSEA. This CDR3 has 15 amino acids. The J segment lost 7 bases and the V segment lost 6 bases, leaving 9 bases of the junction unmatched. The DNA for the CDR3 is TGCAGCGTGGCCGGACTAGCGGGAGTAGTGAATGAGCAGTTCTTC. Protein product: CSVAGLAGVVNEQFF.

This clonotype was counted only a few times. The chain recombines TRBV6-2 or TRBV6-3 with TRBJ2-1, with 7 positions matching TRBD2. The germline V gene has CDR1 MNHEY and CDR2 SVGEGT. CDR3 length: 14 amino acids. Losses at the gene ends were 5 bases for V and 4 bases for J; bases not matched to a gene: 5. Here the CDR3 reads CASSRGVKYNEQFF. The CDR3 DNA follows: TGTGCCAGCAGTCGGGGGGTAAAATACAATGAGCAGTTCTTC.

This clonotype was counted ten times or more. The J gene is TRBJ2-2, the V gene TRBV4-1, with D unresolved. The CDR3 covers 16 residues. The germline CDR1 and CDR2 sequences are MGHRA and YSYEKL. Trimming shortened V by 1 base and J by 5 bases, and 14 bases separated the two germline ends. CDR3 nucleotides: TGCGCCAGCAGCCAAGCGAACTTGATCGTAACCGGGGAGCTGTTTTTT. Translating it yields CASSQANLIVTGELFF.

V is TRBV7-2 and J is TRBJ2-3, with TRBD2 identical over 12 bases. Germline lookup yields CDR1 SGHTA and CDR2 FQGNSA. The length of the CDR3 is 17 residues. The J segment lost 2 bases and the V segment lost 5 bases, leaving 8 bases of the junction unmatched. The CDR3 region has the DNA TGTGCCAGCAGCCTAAGACTAGCGGGGGCCCACACAGATACGCAGTATTTT. Protein: CASSLRLAGAHTDTQYF.

This sequence joins TRBV6-2 or TRBV6-3 and TRBJ1-5; D possibly corresponds to TRBD1 (6 bases). The V and J ends lost 6 bases and 7 bases respectively, with 10 bases between them. This CDR3 is built from 12 residues. Germline V CDR1 and CDR2: MNHEY, SVGEGT. CDR3 in DNA: TGTGCCAGCAGGGACAGCGAACAGCCCCAGCATTTT. Amino acid sequence: CASRDSEQPQHF.

This clonotype was observed a few times. The rearrangement links TRBV9 to TRBJ2-1, with a weak D call TRBD2 (6 bases). The CDR3 runs 15 residues. The germline V and J ends were trimmed by 4 bases and 0 bases, with 11 bases remaining between them. In germline, CDR1 is SGDLS, CDR2 YYNGEE. CDR3 sequence: CASSPRLGSYNEQFF. Written as DNA, the CDR3 is TGTGCCAGCAGCCCGCGACTAGGCTCCTACAATGAGCAGTTCTTC.

The rearrangement links TRBV3-1 to TRBJ2-3; 10 nucleotides line up with TRBD2. The V gene end was trimmed by 4 bases and the J gene end by 1 base; junction bases not matched to a gene: 8. Germline V lookup: CDR1 LGHDT, CDR2 YNNKEL (reference sequence). The CDR3 runs to 17 residues. CDR3 in DNA: TGTGCCAGCAGCCGGAACGACGGACTAGCGGGCACAGATACGCAGTATTTT. It encodes CASSRNDGLAGTDTQYF.

The chain links TRBV4-2 to TRBJ1-2, with D possibly matching TRBD1 (5 bases). V lost 10 bases and J lost 8, with 14 bases in between. CDR3 length: 11 residues. Germline V gene lookup returns CDR1 LGHNA and CDR2 YNFKEQ. DNA for the CDR3: TGTGCCAACGGGACCAGCTCGGGCTACACCTTC. Protein sequence: CANGTSSGYTF.

This clonotype was counted a few times. The rearrangement joins TRBV12-3 or TRBV12-4 to TRBJ1-6; D gene ambiguous. The CDR3 is made up of 12 amino acids. V gave up 0 bases and J gave up 7 bases, with 1 base separating them. CDR3 DNA: TGTGCCAGCAGTTTAGCCAATTCACCCCTCCACTTT. As protein: CASSLANSPLHF.

This clonotype came up many times. V gene TRBV2 combines with J gene TRBJ2-1; D gene ambiguous. Germline V lookup: CDR1 SNHLY, CDR2 FYNNEI. V shed 3 bases and J shed 6 bases, with 6 bases lying between them. The CDR3 has 12 amino acids. The CDR3 DNA is TGTGCCAGCAGTGATTGGTCCAATGAGCAGTTCTTC. Protein product: CASSDWSNEQFF.

This chain uses TRBV7-9 with TRBJ2-3; a possible D gene is TRBD2 (5 bases). This CDR3 has 15 residues. Germline CDR1 is SEHNR and CDR2 is FQNEAQ (reference sequence). Trimming stripped 5 bases from V and 0 bases from J, with 12 bases between. This chain's CDR3 is CASSRGPPSTDTQYF. DNA of the CDR3: TGTGCCAGCAGCCGCGGGCCCCCTAGCACAGATACGCAGTATTTT.

A few counts support this clonotype. The CDR3 sequence is CASSPSGRWTGELFF. The CDR3 DNA reads as TGTGCCAGCAGTCCTAGCGGGAGATGGACCGGGGAGCTGTTTTTT. This chain connects TRBV28 to TRBJ2-2, with TRBD2 matching 10 bases. V trimming: 5 bases; J trimming: 5 bases; junction bases outside the gene matches: 5. Germline V lookup: CDR1 MDHEN, CDR2 SYDVKM. This CDR3 comprises 15 residues.

The chain recombines TRBV11-1 with TRBJ2-2, with D maybe TRBD2 (5 bases). This CDR3 spans 17 amino acids. With 1 base removed from V and 0 bases from J, the gap between germline ends came to 12 bases. Germline CDR1 reads SGHAT; CDR2 reads FQDESV (reference sequence). The CDR3 DNA reads TGTGCCAGCAGCTTAGGATTGCGGGCGGCGAACACCGGGGAGCTGTTTTTT. Its protein is CASSLGLRAANTGELFF.

The rearrangement uses TRBV3-1 and TRBJ2-2; the match to TRBD2 covers 7 bases. The CDR3 sequence is 17 residues long. CDR1 and CDR2 (germline): LGHDT, YNNKEL (reference sequence). Trimming at V came to 1 base and at J to 0 bases, leaving 5 bases not matched to a gene. The CDR3 nucleotides read TGTGCCAGCAGCCAAGGACGCGGGGGAGCGAACACCGGGGAGCTGTTTTTT. Protein: CASSQGRGGANTGELFF.

This clonotype was observed a few times. The rearrangement links TRBV19 to TRBJ2-1; no clear D gene. CDR1 is LNHDA and CDR2 is SQIVND in the germline V gene (reference sequence). CDR3 length equals 12 residues. V dropped 4 bases and J dropped 9 bases, with 10 bases sitting between them. CDR3 region: CASSRYIGEQFF. The CDR3, as DNA: TGTGCCAGTAGTAGATATATTGGTGAGCAGTTCTTC.

In this sample, this clonotype turned up a few times. The rearrangement uses TRBV12-3 or TRBV12-4 and TRBJ2-7; 10 bases are shared with TRBD2. CDR3 size: 15 residues. Germline trimming cut 1 base from V and 6 bases from J; bases unmatched to any gene: 6. The CDR3 DNA reads as TGTGCCAGCAGTTTAGGGCCTAGCGGGAGTGTCGAGCAGTACTTC. This translates into CASSLGPSGSVEQYF.

CDR3 in DNA: TGCGCCAGCAGCCAAGTTGAGACCACAGATACGCAGTATTTT. It codes for CASSQVETTDTQYF. This chain joins TRBV4-1 and TRBJ2-3, with unresolved D. The CDR3 covers 14 residues. Germline V gene sequence: CDR1 MGHRA, CDR2 YSYEKL. V lost 1 base to trimming and J lost 2 bases, with 7 bases between them.

This chain connects TRBV5-4 to TRBJ2-5; 9 positions match TRBD2. Germline CDR1 is SGHNT and CDR2 is YYREEE (reference sequence). Trimming at V came to 1 base and at J to 5 bases, leaving 9 bases not matched to a gene. The CDR3 is 16 residues long. CDR3 nucleotide sequence: TGTGCCAGCAGCTTGTTAACTAGCGGGCGGCGGGAGACCCAGTACTTC. Encoded protein: CASSLLTSGRRETQYF.

This clonotype was detected ten times or more. CDR3 region: CASKRLANSYNEQFF. Written as DNA, the CDR3 is TGTGCCAGTAAGAGACTAGCCAACTCCTACAATGAGCAGTTCTTC. This sequence joins TRBV2 and TRBJ2-1; 7 positions agree with TRBD2. V lost 9 bases and J lost 0; bases outside the gene matches: 8. This CDR3 contains 15 residues. The germline CDR1 and CDR2 sequences are SNHLY and FYNNEI.

The rearrangement joins TRBV6-5 to TRBJ2-5; TRBD1 agrees at 7 bases. V dropped 0 bases and J dropped 3; count of bases not matched to a gene: 16. From germline, CDR1 is MNHEY and CDR2 SVGAGI. CDR3 size: 19 residues. As DNA, the CDR3 is TGTGCCAGCAGTTACTCGAATCCTTTTCTTATGGGACAGAAAGAGACCCAGTACTTC. Its translation is CASSYSNPFLMGQKETQYF.

This clonotype was observed at least ten times. The chain recombines TRBV15 with TRBJ2-3; D is possibly TRBD2 (6 bases). Germline CDR1 is LNHNV and CDR2 is YYDKDF (reference sequence). The CDR3 has 17 residues. V lost 3 bases and J 1 base, leaving 17 bases between the germline ends. CDR3 sequence: CATSSHLPGLRTDTQYF. CDR3 in DNA: TGTGCCACCAGCAGTCACCTACCGGGACTTCGCACAGATACGCAGTATTTT. Complete variable domain (other parts from reference TRBV15 and TRBJ2-3): DAMVIQNPRYQVTQFGKPVTLSCSQTLNHNVMYWYQQKSSQAPKLLFHYYDKDFNNEADTPDNFQSRRPNTSFCFLDIRSPGLGDTAMYLCATSSHLPGLRTDTQYFGPGTRLTVL.

This clonotype showed up just a few times. The rearrangement joins TRBV3-1 to TRBJ1-1; tentatively, D is TRBD1 (6 bases). Trimming took off 4 bases at V and 2 bases at J, with 14 bases between the two ends. The length of the CDR3 is 15 residues. Germline V gene sequence: CDR1 LGHDT, CDR2 YNNKEL (reference sequence). For the CDR3, the DNA is TGTGCCAGCAGCCCACCCGGGGGGCGAAACACTGAAGCTTTCTTT. It specifies CASSPPGGRNTEAFF.

The rearrangement joins TRBV7-2 to TRBJ1-2, with a possible D match to TRBD1 (5 bases). Deletions cut 4 bases from V and 7 bases from J, with 13 bases between. The germline gives CDR1 SGHTA, CDR2 FQGNSA. CDR3 length: 13 amino acids. The CDR3 nucleotides are TGTGCCAGCAGCTCGACCCCAGGGCTTGGCTACACCTTC. Amino acid sequence: CASSSTPGLGYTF.

This clonotype was counted once. The chain links TRBV19 to TRBJ2-7, with TRBD1 identical over 7 bases. Per the germline V gene, CDR1 is LNHDA and CDR2 is SQIVND (reference sequence). There are 15 residues in the CDR3. The junction had 11 bases not matched to a gene; V was cut back by 5 bases and J by 4 bases. The CDR3 region is CASSSTFGTAYEQYF. In nucleotides, the CDR3 is TGTGCCAGTAGTTCCACTTTCGGGACAGCATACGAGCAGTACTTC.

The chain combines TRBV5-1 with TRBJ2-5; D may match TRBD1 or TRBD2 (5 bases each). The CDR3 runs to 13 residues. V was cut by 4 bases and J by 5 bases, with 12 bases left in between. Germline CDR1 reads SGHRS; CDR2 reads YFSETQ. CDR3 region: CASSPGPAETQYF. The CDR3 bases are TGCGCCAGCAGCCCGGGACCTGCTGAGACCCAGTACTTC.